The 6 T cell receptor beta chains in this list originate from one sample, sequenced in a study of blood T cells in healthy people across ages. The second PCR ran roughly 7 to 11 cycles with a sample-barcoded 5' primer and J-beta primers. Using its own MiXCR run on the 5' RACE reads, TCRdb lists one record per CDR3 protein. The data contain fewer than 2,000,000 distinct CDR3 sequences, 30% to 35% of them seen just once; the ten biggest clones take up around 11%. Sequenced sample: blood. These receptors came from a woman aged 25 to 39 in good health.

CDR3 nucleotides: TGCAGTGCTAGGCCGGGACTAGCGGTTAGCCTTTACAATGAGCAGTTCTTC. This gives the protein CSARPGLAVSLYNEQFF. J is TRBJ2-1 and V is TRBV20-1, with 11 bases lining up with TRBD2. Germline lookup yields CDR1 DFQATT and CDR2 SNEGSKA (reference sequence). V lost 3 bases and J lost 4; bases outside the gene matches: 11. The CDR3 has 17 residues.

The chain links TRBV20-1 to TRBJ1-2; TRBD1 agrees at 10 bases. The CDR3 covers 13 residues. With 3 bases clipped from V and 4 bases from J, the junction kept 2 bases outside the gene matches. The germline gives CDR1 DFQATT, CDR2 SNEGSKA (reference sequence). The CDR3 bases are TGCAGTGCTAGTAGGACAGGGGGCTATGGCTACACCTTC. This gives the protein CSASRTGGYGYTF.

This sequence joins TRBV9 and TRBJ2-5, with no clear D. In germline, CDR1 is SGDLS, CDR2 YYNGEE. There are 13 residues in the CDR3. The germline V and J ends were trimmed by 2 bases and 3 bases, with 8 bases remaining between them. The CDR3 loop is CASSVYQEETQYF. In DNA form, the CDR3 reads TGTGCCAGCAGCGTGTATCAGGAAGAGACCCAGTACTTC.

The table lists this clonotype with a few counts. This CDR3 reads CASRAGGLGETQYF. The DNA for the CDR3 is TGTGCCAGCAGAGCGGGGGGGCTAGGGGAGACCCAGTACTTC. V usage is TRBV6-5 and J usage is TRBJ2-5; 10 nucleotides line up with TRBD2. CDR1 and CDR2 (germline): MNHEY, SVGAGI. The CDR3 is 14 residues long. The trim removed 6 bases at V and 5 bases at J, leaving 6 bases unmatched.

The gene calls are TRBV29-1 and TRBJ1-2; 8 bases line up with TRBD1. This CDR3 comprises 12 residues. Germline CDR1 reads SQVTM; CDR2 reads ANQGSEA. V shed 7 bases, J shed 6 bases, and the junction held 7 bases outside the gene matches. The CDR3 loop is CSGEAGGNGYTF. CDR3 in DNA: TGCAGCGGAGAGGCAGGGGGCAATGGCTACACCTTC.

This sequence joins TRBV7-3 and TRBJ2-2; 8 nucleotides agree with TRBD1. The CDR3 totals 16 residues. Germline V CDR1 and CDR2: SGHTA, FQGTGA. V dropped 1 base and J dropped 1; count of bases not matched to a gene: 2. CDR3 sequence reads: CASSLRTGLNTGELFF. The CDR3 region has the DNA TGTGCCAGCAGCTTAAGGACAGGGCTGAACACCGGGGAGCTGTTTTTT.